A single sample is the source of the 24 T cell receptor beta chains below, sequenced in a study of blood T cells in healthy people across ages. It was with a sample-barcoded 5' primer and a J-beta primer mix that a second PCR of about 6 to 12 cycles was run. One entry per CDR3 protein results from TCRdb running MiXCR on the 5' RACE reads. The sample has some 1,800,000 distinct CDR3 sequences, about two fifths seen once. The sequenced material came from blood. The source of these receptors is a human donor in good health.

The V and J genes are TRBV5-1 and TRBJ2-1; 8 nucleotides line up with TRBD1. Germline trimming cut 4 bases from V and 1 base from J; bases unmatched to any gene: 4. This CDR3 contains 15 residues. Germline V gene lookup returns CDR1 SGHRS and CDR2 YFSETQ. The CDR3 nucleotides read TGCGCCAGCAGCACCGGACAGGGTTCCTACAATGAGCAGTTCTTC. As protein: CASSTGQGSYNEQFF.

The chain carries TRBV6-2 or TRBV6-3 and TRBJ1-2; perhaps TRBD1 as D (5 bases). Germline V lookup: CDR1 MNHEY, CDR2 SVGEGT. CDR3 length: 15 residues. V was trimmed by 1 base and J by 3 bases, leaving 12 bases between them. The CDR3 loop reads CASSYYDSVDYGYTF. The CDR3, as DNA: TGTGCCAGCAGTTACTATGACAGCGTGGACTATGGCTACACCTTC.

This clonotype was seen just once. The genes are TRBV24-1 and TRBJ2-1; a weak D match, TRBD2 (6 bases). Gene TRBJ2-7 matches the end of the DNA better, so the J call may be wrong. This CDR3 has 17 residues. Germline V lookup: CDR1 KGHDR, CDR2 SFDVKD. DNA for the CDR3: TGTGCCACCAGCGGGCCCCAGCTCGGGAGCTCCTACAATGAGCAGTACTTC. It yields the protein CATSGPQLGSSYNEQYF.

This clonotype was seen more than once but under ten times. The J gene is TRBJ2-3, the V gene TRBV28; tentative D call: TRBD2 (5 bases). Germline V lookup: CDR1 MDHEN, CDR2 SYDVKM. This CDR3 has 17 residues. Trimming stripped 5 bases from V and 3 bases from J, with 21 bases between. CDR3 in DNA: TGTGCCAGCAGTCGCGGCCGTATGCTACGCGGGACAGATACGCAGTATTTT. It is translated as CASSRGRMLRGTDTQYF.

The V and J genes are TRBV7-9 and TRBJ2-7; D is perhaps TRBD1 or TRBD2 (5 bases each). The CDR3 has 16 residues. With 8 bases removed from V and 3 bases from J, the gap between germline ends came to 23 bases. The V gene's germline CDR1 is SEHNR and CDR2 FQNEAQ (reference sequence). The CDR3 region has the DNA TGTGCCAGCGGATCCTACCGGGACGAGGGGTACTACGAGCAGTACTTC. The encoded protein is CASGSYRDEGYYEQYF.

The rearrangement joins TRBV20-1 to TRBJ1-5, with D possibly TRBD1 on 5 matching bases. This CDR3 is 17 amino acids long. The V end was cut by 5 bases, the J end by 4 bases, with 24 bases between. Germline V gene lookup returns CDR1 DFQATT and CDR2 SNEGSKA (reference sequence). Here the CDR3 reads CSAQEGAAPNINQPQHF. The CDR3 coding sequence is TGCAGTGCTCAAGAAGGGGCGGCGCCGAACATAAATCAGCCCCAGCATTTT.

This clonotype showed up just a few times. The V and J genes are TRBV11-3 and TRBJ2-3, with D perhaps matching TRBD1 (6 bases). CDR3 size: 14 residues. Trimming removed 5 bases at V and 6 bases at J, with 15 bases between. The V gene's germline CDR1 is SGHNT and CDR2 YENEEA. CDR3 nucleotides: TGTGCCAGCAGCCGCTCTTCGGGACATGATACGCAGTATTTT. As protein: CASSRSSGHDTQYF.

This clonotype was seen a handful of times. This may stem from a read error, because a much larger clone lies one nucleotide away. V is TRBV4-1 and J is TRBJ2-5, with a weak D call TRBD1 (6 bases). The CDR3 totals 16 residues. Germline CDR1 is MGHRA and CDR2 is YSYEKL. CDR3 DNA sequence: TGCGCCAGCAGCCAAGGTTCCGGGACACCTCAAGAGGCCCAGTACTTC. Translated: CASSQGSGTPQEAQYF.

Regarding this clonotype: Since a much larger clone is just one base distant, this may be a read error. The chain links TRBV5-1 to TRBJ2-7; D perhaps matches TRBD2 (5 bases). CDR3 length: 15 amino acids. The germline V gene encodes CDR1 SGHRS and CDR2 YFSETQ. Trimming left V 4 bases short and J 10 bases short, with 24 bases between. In DNA form, the CDR3 reads TGCGCCAGCAGCATCGGACCTAGCCTGGGTGAATCCCAGTACTTC. It translates to CASSIGPSLGESQYF.

The genes are TRBV4-3 and TRBJ2-1, with 8 bases matching TRBD2. After removal of 8 bases from V and 6 bases from J, the junction contained 3 bases not matched to a gene. CDR1 is LGHNA, CDR2 YSLEER, per germline. The CDR3 has 12 amino acids. The CDR3 loop is CASGTRTNEQFF. The CDR3 DNA follows: TGCGCCAGCGGGACTAGGACCAATGAGCAGTTCTTC.

The chain has TRBV6-5 and TRBJ2-1; D is possibly TRBD2 (6 bases). Germline V CDR1 and CDR2: MNHEY, SVGAGI. V lost 2 bases, J lost 0 bases, and 14 bases lay in between. This CDR3 has 17 residues. CDR3 nucleotides: TGTGCCAGCAGTTACATGGAGGGGTTTAGCTCCTACAATGAGCAGTTCTTC. Translation gives CASSYMEGFSSYNEQFF.

In its sample, this clonotype was seen a few times. CDR3 DNA: TGTGCTAGTGGTTTGGTCTACCTGCAAGGGTATCTCCATCGGGGCTATGGCTACACCTTC. Its translation is CASGLVYLQGYLHRGYGYTF. The chain recombines TRBV12-5 with TRBJ1-2; D call uncertain. Germline CDR1 and CDR2: LGHNT and FRNRAP. CDR3 length: 20 residues. V was cut by 0 bases and J by 4 bases, with 27 bases left in between.

The chain's CDR3 is CSARPTLGKSYNEQFF. CDR3 coding DNA: TGCAGTGCTAGGCCCACCCTTGGGAAATCCTACAATGAGCAGTTCTTC. The V and J genes are TRBV20-1 and TRBJ2-1; D is uncertain. V was pared by 3 bases and J by 1 base, with 16 bases between. CDR1 and CDR2 (germline): DFQATT, SNEGSKA (reference sequence). CDR3 size: 16 residues.

The chain combines TRBV6-5 with TRBJ2-1; D ambiguous. Trimming took off 5 bases at V and 10 bases at J, with 15 bases between the two ends. CDR3 length: 13 amino acids. The V gene's germline CDR1 is MNHEY and CDR2 SVGAGI. CDR3 sequence (DNA): TGTGCCAGCAGTCCGACTGGGAATGGAGAGCAGTTCTTC. Translating it yields CASSPTGNGEQFF.

J is TRBJ1-5 and V is TRBV29-1; D gene unclear. The CDR3 loop spans 14 amino acids. The V end lost 5 bases, the J end lost 3 bases, and 14 bases lay between the germline ends. CDR1 is SQVTM, CDR2 ANQGSEA, per germline. The CDR3 bases are TGCAGCGTTCCATGCGGCAGCTTCAATCAGCCCCAGCATTTT. Translated: CSVPCGSFNQPQHF.

In this sample, this clonotype turned up a few times. This chain's CDR3 is CASSYGDRRQPQHF. CDR3 sequence (DNA): TGTGCCAGCAGTTACGGAGACAGACGGCAGCCCCAGCATTTT. The rearrangement uses TRBV6-2 or TRBV6-3 and TRBJ1-5; possibly TRBD1 for D (5 bases). The CDR3 is 14 amino acids. Looked up from germline, CDR1 is MNHEY and CDR2 is SVGEGT. V was clipped by 2 bases and J by 7 bases, with 12 bases between them.

This clonotype has more than one count but fewer than ten. The V and J genes are TRBV12-3 or TRBV12-4 and TRBJ2-6; 11 bases align to TRBD1. V dropped 4 bases and J dropped 0; count of bases not matched to a gene: 11. The CDR3 length is 20 residues. CDR3 in DNA: TGTGCCAGCAGTTCCGGGGACAGGGGGGTTGCTGGCTCTGGGGCCAACGTCCTGACTTTC. Translation gives CASSSGDRGVAGSGANVLTF.

The J gene is TRBJ2-1, the V gene TRBV6-1; D is unclear. The ends were cut back, 7 bases at V and 4 bases at J, with 17 bases in the middle. Germline CDR1 reads MNHNS; CDR2 reads SASEGT. There are 15 residues in the CDR3. The chain's CDR3 is CASKIGPSIYNEQFF. CDR3 DNA: TGTGCCAGCAAAATCGGACCTTCAATTTACAATGAGCAGTTCTTC.

The chain is built from TRBV2 and TRBJ1-5; D is ambiguous. The ends were cut back, 6 bases at V and 7 bases at J, with 10 bases in the middle. Germline-derived CDR1 and CDR2 are SNHLY and FYNNEI. This CDR3 is 12 amino acids long. The CDR3 loop reads CASSAGEQPQHF. As DNA, the CDR3 is TGTGCCAGCAGCGCCGGGGAACAGCCCCAGCATTTT.

This clonotype was detected a few times. The genes are TRBV5-1 and TRBJ2-7; TRBD2 is a possible D gene (5 bases). CDR3 length: 16 amino acids. V dropped 4 bases and J dropped 9 bases, with 26 bases sitting between them. From germline, CDR1 is SGHRS and CDR2 YFSETQ. The CDR3, as DNA: TGCGCCAGCAGCCTCATGTCCCCCGGTCGGGATACTGGGCAGTACTTC. Translation: CASSLMSPGRDTGQYF.

The genes are TRBV29-1 and TRBJ2-5; weak D call: TRBD2 (5 bases). The tail of the sequence fits TRBJ2-7 better, so the J call may be wrong. Per the germline V gene, CDR1 is SQVTM and CDR2 is ANQGSEA. CDR3 length: 14 amino acids. This CDR3 reads CSVESPVEGYEQYF. The CDR3 coding sequence is TGCAGCGTTGAATCCCCTGTTGAGGGCTACGAGCAGTACTTC.

This chain links TRBV5-4 with TRBJ2-4; TRBD2 is a possible D gene (6 bases). The CDR3 has 14 residues. Germline V gives CDR1 SGHNT, CDR2 YYREEE (reference sequence). V was pared by 7 bases and J by 13 bases, with 24 bases between. The CDR3 DNA is TGTGCCAGCGGCTGGGGGGTCGGGGTCGGTGAGCAGTACTTC. Amino acid sequence: CASGWGVGVGEQYF.

Points on this clonotype: A read error may account for a junction end that differs from germline. This chain joins TRBV6-2 or TRBV6-3 and TRBJ2-7; D is uncertain. This CDR3 region has 13 residues. Germline assignment: CDR1 MNHEY and CDR2 SVGEGT. The CDR3 DNA follows: TGTGCCGGCAGTTACGCCAGAACCTACGAGCAGTACTTC. Translating gives CAGSYARTYEQYF.

This clonotype showed up just a few times. The rearrangement uses TRBV18 and TRBJ2-7, with 7 nucleotides matching TRBD1. This CDR3 has 14 residues. The V gene's germline CDR1 is KGHSH and CDR2 LQKENI. Germline trimming cut 4 bases from V and 3 bases from J; bases unmatched to any gene: 6. CDR3 sequence: CASSLRQGFYEQYF. For the CDR3, the DNA is TGTGCCAGCTCACTGCGACAGGGATTCTACGAGCAGTACTTC.